Shown below are 26 T cell receptor beta chains from a single sample sequenced in a study of T cells in Graves' hyperthyroidism and ophthalmopathy. TCR beta CDR3 sequences were amplified from RNA transcripts. Researchers ran a first-round RT-PCR on the TCR CDR3 using the HTBI primer set. MiXCR, applied by TCRdb to the multiplex PCR reads, yields one record per CDR3 protein. This table holds some 360,000 distinct CDR3 sequences, around 18% found once. The sequenced sample was blood. These receptors were taken from a woman aged 35 to 49 with Graves' ophthalmopathy.

This clonotype has a count of ten or more. This chain joins TRBV12-3 or TRBV12-4 and TRBJ2-7; TRBD2 matches at 7 bases. Unmatched junction bases numbered 2, after V lost 6 bases and J lost 3 bases. This CDR3 has 12 residues. The CDR3 region is CASSWDYYEQYF. CDR3 sequence (DNA): TGTGCCAGCAGCTGGGACTACTACGAGCAGTACTTC.

This clonotype appeared many times. This chain joins TRBV20-1 and TRBJ1-5, with D unclear. CDR1 and CDR2 from the germline V gene are DFQATT and SNEGSKA (reference sequence). The V end lost 7 bases, the J end lost 3 bases, and 22 bases lay between the germline ends. There are 16 residues in the CDR3. The CDR3: CSVHHDRGGYNQPQHF. The DNA for the CDR3 is TGCAGTGTTCATCATGACCGGGGAGGGTACAATCAGCCCCAGCATTTT.

This clonotype was found many times. The chain has TRBV7-9 and TRBJ2-5, with TRBD2 as a possible D gene (5 bases). Trimming stripped 5 bases from V and 10 bases from J, with 14 bases between. This CDR3 is built from 12 residues. Germline V gene data show CDR1 as SEHNR and CDR2 as FQNEAQ (reference sequence). The CDR3 protein is CASSPGSGDQYF. CDR3 nucleotides: TGTGCCAGCAGCCCTGGTTCCGGGGACCAGTACTTC.

This clonotype was recorded at least ten times. The chain joins TRBV6-2 or TRBV6-3 to TRBJ1-5, with a tentative D call TRBD1 (6 bases). Germline CDR1 is MNHEY and CDR2 is SVGEGT. This CDR3 is built from 14 residues. The V and J ends lost 6 bases and 1 base respectively, with 10 bases between them. CDR3 region: CASSPQGSNQPQHF. The CDR3 region has the DNA TGTGCCAGCAGCCCTCAGGGGAGCAATCAGCCCCAGCATTTT.

This clonotype was found once. This may come from a read error, since a much larger clone is one base off. The chain carries TRBV5-1 and TRBJ2-2, with D possibly matching TRBD2 (6 bases). The CDR3 contains 12 residues. CDR1 is SGHRS, CDR2 YFSETQ, per germline. This chain's CDR3 is CASFDFTGGLFF. The CDR3, as DNA: TGCGCCAGCTTTGACTTCACCGGGGGGCTGTTTTTT.

There are many counts of this clonotype. This chain connects TRBV19 to TRBJ2-6, with no clear D. V was pared by 2 bases and J by 0 bases, with 11 bases between. Germline assignment: CDR1 LNHDA and CDR2 SQIVND (reference sequence). CDR3 length: 17 amino acids. CDR3: CASSIRSPGSGANVLTF. CDR3 bases: TGTGCCAGTAGTATACGCAGTCCTGGCTCTGGGGCCAACGTCCTGACTTTC.

This clonotype was observed at least ten times. This chain connects TRBV12-3 or TRBV12-4 to TRBJ1-2; D possibly corresponds to TRBD1 (6 bases). Trimming cost V 9 bases and J 4 bases, with 27 bases left between them. This CDR3 is built from 17 residues. CDR3 DNA sequence: TGTGCCAGAAAAGCAAGCTTCCGGGACAATGGCTGCTATGGCTACACCTTC. Translated, it gives CARKASFRDNGCYGYTF.

This clonotype was picked up many times. The rearrangement uses TRBV28 and TRBJ1-2; TRBD1 aligns across 7 bases. Germline V lookup: CDR1 MDHEN, CDR2 SYDVKM. CDR3 length: 13 amino acids. V dropped 6 bases and J dropped 4; count of bases not matched to a gene: 5. CDR3 sequence: CASSRTGGYGYTF. The DNA of the CDR3 is TGTGCCAGCAGCAGGACAGGAGGCTATGGCTACACCTTC.

This clonotype was seen repeatedly, ten times or more. This rearrangement joins TRBV24-1 to TRBJ2-2; D is perhaps TRBD1 (6 bases). The V gene's germline CDR1 is KGHDR and CDR2 SFDVKD. Trimming removed 8 bases from V and 5 bases from J, with 14 bases in between. CDR3 length: 14 amino acids. Written as DNA, the CDR3 is TGTGCCACCACTCCAGGGGCGGAAACCGGGGAGCTGTTTTTT. Amino acids: CATTPGAETGELFF.

This clonotype was picked up many times. The chain is built from TRBV28 and TRBJ1-1; D is unresolved. V dropped 3 bases and J dropped 0 bases, with 11 bases sitting between them. Germline V gene lookup returns CDR1 MDHEN and CDR2 SYDVKM. The CDR3 has 15 amino acids. This CDR3 is CASSFGGVLNTEAFF. The CDR3 DNA is TGTGCCAGCAGTTTTGGAGGAGTTTTGAACACTGAAGCTTTCTTT. The full variable domain, in which reference TRBV28 and TRBJ1-1 provide the parts outside the CDR3, is DVKVTQSSRYLVKRTGEKVFLECVQDMDHENMFWYRQDPGLGLRLIYFSYDVKMKEKGDIPEGYSVSREKKERFSLILESASTNQTSMYLCASSFGGVLNTEAFFGQGTRLTVV.

This clonotype was seen many times. The chain uses TRBV5-1 and TRBJ2-7; 8 nucleotides align to TRBD1. Germline V gene data show CDR1 as SGHRS and CDR2 as YFSETQ. The CDR3 spans 17 residues. After removal of 3 bases from V and 3 bases from J, the junction contained 14 bases not matched to a gene. The CDR3 DNA reads as TGCGCCAGCAGCTCCCGGCCGCCGAGGGGACAGGACTACGAGCAGTACTTC. Its protein product is CASSSRPPRGQDYEQYF.

Ten or more counts support this clonotype. The junction and the germline gene differ at one end; a read error may be behind it. This sequence joins TRBV2 and TRBJ2-7; 9 bases align to TRBD2. Germline assignment: CDR1 SNHLY and CDR2 FYNNEI. The length of the CDR3 is 14 residues. The CDR3 nucleotides are TGTGCCAGCAGTGACGTATTAGCGGGAGTGGATCAAGACTTC. This translates into CASSDVLAGVDQDF.

The rearrangement joins TRBV6-1 to TRBJ1-5; 7 positions match TRBD1. CDR1 is MNHNS, CDR2 SASEGT, per germline. There are 15 residues in the CDR3. The V segment lost 4 bases and the J segment 1 base; nucleotides outside the gene matches: 4. Written as DNA, the CDR3 is TGTGCCAGCAGTGGGGACAGAACGAGCAATCAGCCCCAGCATTTT. Translating gives CASSGDRTSNQPQHF.

In this sample, this clonotype turned up many times. The chain is built from TRBV6-1 and TRBJ2-7; 9 nucleotides line up with TRBD2. This CDR3 spans 15 amino acids. CDR1 MNHNS and CDR2 SASEGT come from the germline V gene. Losses at the gene ends were 6 bases for V and 2 bases for J; bases not matched to a gene: 8. This CDR3 reads CASSPGASGTYEQYF. CDR3 DNA sequence: TGTGCCAGCAGCCCCGGGGCTAGCGGGACCTACGAGCAGTACTTC.

Many counts were recorded for this clonotype. CDR3 nucleotide sequence: TGTGCCTGGAGCCGTACAGTGGGGCTCTATGGCTACACCTTC. Amino acid sequence: CAWSRTVGLYGYTF. The gene calls are TRBV30 and TRBJ1-2; D might be TRBD1 (5 bases). Germline values: CDR1 GTSNPN, CDR2 SVGIG (reference sequence). The CDR3 loop spans 14 amino acids. V was shortened by 3 bases and J by 4 bases, with 15 bases between the two germline ends.

This clonotype came up many times. V usage is TRBV20-1 and J usage is TRBJ2-7, with a weak D call TRBD1 (7 bases). V was shortened by 5 bases and J by 0 bases, with 14 bases between the two germline ends. This CDR3 comprises 14 residues. Germline V CDR1 and CDR2: DFQATT, SNEGSKA (reference sequence). CDR3 protein: CSALDRDSSYEQYF. The DNA of the CDR3 is TGCAGTGCTTTAGACAGGGACTCCTCCTACGAGCAGTACTTC.

This clonotype was recorded at least ten times. CDR3 loop: CSAQGHRATGELFF. In nucleotides, the CDR3 is TGCAGTGCCCAAGGCCACAGGGCAACCGGGGAGCTGTTTTTT. The chain couples TRBV20-1 to TRBJ2-2; possibly TRBD1 for D (6 bases). Germline V gene data show CDR1 as DFQATT and CDR2 as SNEGSKA (reference sequence). The CDR3 is made up of 14 amino acids. V lost 6 bases to trimming and J lost 5 bases, with 16 bases between them.

This clonotype was seen ten or more times. V is TRBV10-3 and J is TRBJ1-2; tentatively, D is TRBD1 (5 bases). V shed 5 bases and J shed 4 bases, with 23 bases lying between them. Germline-derived CDR1 and CDR2 are ENHRY and SYGVKD. The CDR3 has 17 residues. CDR3 residues: CAISRKQAVELSYGYTF. The CDR3 nucleotides are TGTGCCATCAGTCGCAAACAGGCCGTCGAATTATCCTATGGCTACACCTTC.

This clonotype appeared many times. The chain couples TRBV30 to TRBJ1-1; D ambiguous. Germline V gene data show CDR1 as GTSNPN and CDR2 as SVGIG (reference sequence). CDR3 size: 14 residues. The V and J ends lost 0 bases and 4 bases respectively, with 12 bases between them. The CDR3 DNA reads as TGTGCCTGGAGTGTAATACAGTGGTCCACTGAAGCTTTCTTT. Encoded protein: CAWSVIQWSTEAFF. The full variable domain, in which reference TRBV30 and TRBJ1-1 provide the parts outside the CDR3, is SQTIHQWPATLVQPVGSPLSLECTVEGTSNPNLYWYRQAAGRGLQLLFYSVGIGQISSEVPQNLSASRPQDRQFILSSKKLLLSDSGFYLCAWSVIQWSTEAFFGQGTRLTVV.

This clonotype appeared many times. The chain is built from TRBV4-1 and TRBJ2-4; 9 bases match TRBD1. Germline trimming cut 1 base from V and 7 bases from J; bases unmatched to any gene: 5. CDR1 MGHRA and CDR2 YSYEKL come from the germline V gene. This CDR3 has 15 residues. The CDR3 DNA is TGCGCCAGCAGCCAAGTGGGGGGACAGGGCAACATTCAGTACTTC. Its protein is CASSQVGGQGNIQYF.

This clonotype was seen repeatedly, ten times or more. This chain links TRBV12-3 or TRBV12-4 with TRBJ2-6, with TRBD2 identical over 11 bases. The V segment lost 7 bases and the J segment 2 bases; nucleotides outside the gene matches: 10. The length of the CDR3 is 18 residues. This chain's CDR3 is CASTFTSGSLPGANVLTF. CDR3 in DNA: TGTGCCAGCACCTTCACTAGCGGGAGTCTCCCTGGGGCCAACGTCCTGACTTTC.

This clonotype was seen repeatedly, ten times or more. This chain connects TRBV6-1 to TRBJ2-4; 7 bases are a match to TRBD2. The CDR3 loop spans 12 amino acids. Unmatched junction bases numbered 8, after V lost 8 bases and J lost 10 bases. From germline, CDR1 is MNHNS and CDR2 SASEGT. CDR3 DNA sequence: TGTGCCAGCGCCTCGGGGGGAGGTATTCAGTACTTC. Its protein is CASASGGGIQYF.

This clonotype came up many times. The chain employs TRBV28 and TRBJ2-6, with D perhaps being TRBD1 or TRBD2 (5 bases each). Germline values: CDR1 MDHEN, CDR2 SYDVKM. CDR3 length equals 15 residues. The V end lost 4 bases, the J end lost 4 bases, and 11 bases lay between the germline ends. CDR3 DNA sequence: TGTGCCAGCAGTTCCCCCGGGGCAGGGGCCAACGTCCTGACTTTC. Protein product: CASSSPGAGANVLTF.

This clonotype was recorded many times. The chain recombines TRBV6-5 with TRBJ1-5; 7 positions agree with TRBD1. Trimming removed 8 bases from V and 3 bases from J; junction bases left unmatched: 7. The V gene's germline CDR1 is MNHEY and CDR2 SVGAGI. The CDR3 loop spans 14 amino acids. The CDR3 DNA is TGTGCCAGCGCTGACAGGGTCGCCAATCAGCCCCAGCATTTT. Amino acid sequence: CASADRVANQPQHF.

This clonotype was seen repeatedly, ten times or more. The chain links TRBV19 to TRBJ2-7; maybe TRBD2 (5 bases). There are 14 residues in the CDR3. Germline lookup yields CDR1 LNHDA and CDR2 SQIVND (reference sequence). V was trimmed by 3 bases and J by 7 bases, leaving 16 bases between them. The CDR3 loop is CASSMAVASGEQYF. As DNA, the CDR3 is TGTGCCAGTAGTATGGCAGTAGCGTCCGGGGAGCAGTACTTC.

The sample holds many counts of this clonotype. This sequence joins TRBV20-1 and TRBJ2-7; TRBD2 aligns across 10 bases. Germline assignment: CDR1 DFQATT and CDR2 SNEGSKA (reference sequence). The junction had 20 bases not matched to a gene; V was cut back by 2 bases and J by 7 bases. The length of the CDR3 is 18 residues. The CDR3 bases are TGCAGTGCTAGACGTACGGTGCGACTAGCGGGCAAAGTTAATGAGCAGTACTTC. This gives the protein CSARRTVRLAGKVNEQYF.